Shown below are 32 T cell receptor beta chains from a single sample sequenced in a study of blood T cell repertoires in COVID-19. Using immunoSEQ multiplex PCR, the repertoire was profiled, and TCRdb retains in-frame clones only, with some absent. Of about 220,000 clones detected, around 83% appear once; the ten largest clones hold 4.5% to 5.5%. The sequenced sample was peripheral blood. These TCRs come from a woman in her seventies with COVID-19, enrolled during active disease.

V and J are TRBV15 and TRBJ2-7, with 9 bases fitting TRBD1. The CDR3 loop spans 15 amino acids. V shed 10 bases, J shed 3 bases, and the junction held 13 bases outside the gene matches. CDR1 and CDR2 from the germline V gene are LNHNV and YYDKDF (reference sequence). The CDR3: CAINAPGQGIYEQYF. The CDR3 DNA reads TGTGCCATTAATGCTCCGGGACAGGGCATCTACGAGCAGTACTTC. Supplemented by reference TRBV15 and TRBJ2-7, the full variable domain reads DAMVIQNPRYQVTQFGKPVTLSCSQTLNHNVMYWYQQKSSQAPKLLFHYYDKDFNNEADTPDNFQSRRPNTSFCFLDIRSPGLGDTAMYLCAINAPGQGIYEQYFGPGTRLTVT.

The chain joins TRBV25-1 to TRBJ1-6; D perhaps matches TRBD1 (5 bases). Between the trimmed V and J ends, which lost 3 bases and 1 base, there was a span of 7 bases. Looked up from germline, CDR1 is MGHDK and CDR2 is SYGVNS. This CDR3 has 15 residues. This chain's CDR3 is CASSEGGSYNSPLHF. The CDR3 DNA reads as TGTGCCAGCAGTGAGGGGGGATCCTATAATTCACCCCTCCACTTT.

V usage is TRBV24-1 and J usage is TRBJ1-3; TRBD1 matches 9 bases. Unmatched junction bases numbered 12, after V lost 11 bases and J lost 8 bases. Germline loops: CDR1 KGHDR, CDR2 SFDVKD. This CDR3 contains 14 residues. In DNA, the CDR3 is TGTGCCAGGGCGGACAGGGGTGAGTTGCACACCATATATTTT. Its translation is CARADRGELHTIYF.

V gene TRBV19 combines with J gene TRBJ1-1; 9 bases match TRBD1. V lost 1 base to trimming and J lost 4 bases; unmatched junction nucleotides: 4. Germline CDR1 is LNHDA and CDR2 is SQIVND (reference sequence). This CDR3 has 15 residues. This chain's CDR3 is CASSIGTGVGTEAFF. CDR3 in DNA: TGTGCCAGTAGTATAGGGACAGGGGTGGGCACTGAAGCTTTCTTT.

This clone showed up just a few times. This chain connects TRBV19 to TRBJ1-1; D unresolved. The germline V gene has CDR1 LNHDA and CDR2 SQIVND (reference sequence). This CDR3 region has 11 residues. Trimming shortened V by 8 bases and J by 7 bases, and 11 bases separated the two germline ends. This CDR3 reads CASRHAIEAFF. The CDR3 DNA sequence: TGTGCCAGTCGCCATGCGATTGAAGCTTTCTTT.

The DNA for the CDR3 is TGTGCCACCAGTGCCGAAATGGGGACAGGGTACGGCTACACCTTC. It yields the protein CATSAEMGTGYGYTF. V and J are TRBV24-1 and TRBJ1-2, with 9 nucleotides matching TRBD1. V gave up 5 bases and J gave up 8 bases; unmatched junction bases: 11. There are 15 residues in the CDR3. The germline gives CDR1 KGHDR, CDR2 SFDVKD.

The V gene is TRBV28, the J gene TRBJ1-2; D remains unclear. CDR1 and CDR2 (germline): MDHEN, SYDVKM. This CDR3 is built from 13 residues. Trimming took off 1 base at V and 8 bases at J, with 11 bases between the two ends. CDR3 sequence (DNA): TGTGCCAGCAGTTTATCAGAGTTGCGGGGCTACACCTTC. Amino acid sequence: CASSLSELRGYTF.

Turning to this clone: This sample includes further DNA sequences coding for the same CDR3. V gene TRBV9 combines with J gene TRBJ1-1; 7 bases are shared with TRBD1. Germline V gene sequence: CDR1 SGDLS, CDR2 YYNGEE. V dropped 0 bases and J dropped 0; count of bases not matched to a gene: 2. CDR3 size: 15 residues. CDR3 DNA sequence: TGTGCCAGCAGCGTAGTCGGACAGGTGAACACTGAAGCTTTCTTT. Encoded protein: CASSVVGQVNTEAFF. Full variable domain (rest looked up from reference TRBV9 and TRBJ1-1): DSGVTQTPKHLITATGQRVTLRCSPRSGDLSVYWYQQSLDQGLQFLIQYYNGEERAKGNILERFSAQQFPDLHSELNLSSLELGDSALYFCASSVVGQVNTEAFFGQGTRLTVV.

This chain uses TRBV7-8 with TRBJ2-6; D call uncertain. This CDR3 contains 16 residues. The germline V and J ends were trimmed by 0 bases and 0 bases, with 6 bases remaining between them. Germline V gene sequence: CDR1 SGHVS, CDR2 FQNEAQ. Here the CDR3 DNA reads TGTGCCAGCAGCTTAGCCGAGGTCTCTGGGGCCAACGTCCTGACTTTC. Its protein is CASSLAEVSGANVLTF.

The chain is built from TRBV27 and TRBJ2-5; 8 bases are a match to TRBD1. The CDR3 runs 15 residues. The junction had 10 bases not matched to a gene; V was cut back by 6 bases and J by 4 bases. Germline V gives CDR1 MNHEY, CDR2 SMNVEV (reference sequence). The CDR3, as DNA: TGTGCCAGCAGACTGAGATCAGGGGGCCTAGAGACCCAGTACTTC. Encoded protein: CASRLRSGGLETQYF.

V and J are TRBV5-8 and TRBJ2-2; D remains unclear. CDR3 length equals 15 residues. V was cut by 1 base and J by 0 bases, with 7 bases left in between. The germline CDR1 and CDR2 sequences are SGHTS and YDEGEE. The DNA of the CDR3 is TGTGCCAGCAGCTTGTTAAACACGAACACCGGGGAGCTGTTTTTT. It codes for CASSLLNTNTGELFF.

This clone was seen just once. CDR3 DNA: TGTGCCACCAGTGATCCTGACAGGGCGGATGGCTACACCTTC. Protein product: CATSDPDRADGYTF. V is TRBV24-1 and J is TRBJ1-2; 7 bases fit TRBD1. Trimming at V came to 3 bases and at J to 6 bases, leaving 6 bases not matched to a gene. The CDR3 runs to 14 residues. Germline V gene lookup returns CDR1 KGHDR and CDR2 SFDVKD.

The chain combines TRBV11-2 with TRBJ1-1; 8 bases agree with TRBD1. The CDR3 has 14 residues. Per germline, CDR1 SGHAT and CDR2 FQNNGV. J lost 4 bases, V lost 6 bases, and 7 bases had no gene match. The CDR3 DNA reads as TGTGCCAGCAGTGAAGTACAGGGGGTCACTGAAGCTTTCTTT. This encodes CASSEVQGVTEAFF.

Here the CDR3 reads CASSGALAGTLYYYEQYF. The CDR3 DNA reads TGTGCCAGCAGTGGGGCACTAGCGGGGACTTTGTATTACTACGAGCAGTACTTC. J is TRBJ2-7 and V is TRBV21-1; TRBD2 was called by the table and not checked on the DNA. TRBV21-1 is given as a pseudogene. This CDR3 is 18 amino acids long.

CDR3 coding DNA: TGTGCCACCAGTTATAAGGGGGAAGCTTTCTTT. This sequence encodes CATSYKGEAFF. The chain is built from TRBV24-1 and TRBJ1-1, with a weak D call TRBD1 (5 bases). With 6 bases removed from V and 8 bases from J, the gap between germline ends came to 9 bases. The CDR3 has 11 amino acids. Germline CDR1 and CDR2: KGHDR and SFDVKD.

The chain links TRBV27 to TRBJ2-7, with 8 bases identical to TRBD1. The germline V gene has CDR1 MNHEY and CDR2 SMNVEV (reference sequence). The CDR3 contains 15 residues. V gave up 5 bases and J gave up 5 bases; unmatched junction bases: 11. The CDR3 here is CASSPLTGDRDEQYF. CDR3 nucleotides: TGTGCCAGCAGTCCCCTGACAGGGGACCGCGACGAGCAGTACTTC.

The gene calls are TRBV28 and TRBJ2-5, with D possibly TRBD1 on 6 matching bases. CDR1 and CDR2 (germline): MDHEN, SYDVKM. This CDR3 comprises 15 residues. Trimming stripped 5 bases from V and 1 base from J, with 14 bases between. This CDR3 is CASSGSGTIQETQYF. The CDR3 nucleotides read TGTGCCAGCAGTGGATCCGGGACAATCCAAGAGACCCAGTACTTC.

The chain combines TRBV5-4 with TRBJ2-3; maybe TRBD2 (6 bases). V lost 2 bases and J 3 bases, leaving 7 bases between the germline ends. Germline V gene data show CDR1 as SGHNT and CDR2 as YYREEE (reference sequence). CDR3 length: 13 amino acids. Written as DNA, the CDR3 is TGTGCCAGCAGCTTCGGGGGAACAGATACGCAGTATTTT. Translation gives CASSFGGTDTQYF.

CDR3 residues: CASSPTTGDYGYTF. CDR3 nucleotide sequence: TGTGCCAGCTCACCCACCACGGGGGACTATGGCTACACCTTC. The chain couples TRBV18 to TRBJ1-2; tentative D call: TRBD1 (5 bases). Trimming stripped 3 bases from V and 3 bases from J, with 11 bases between. The CDR3 is 14 residues long. CDR1 and CDR2 from the germline V gene are KGHSH and LQKENI.

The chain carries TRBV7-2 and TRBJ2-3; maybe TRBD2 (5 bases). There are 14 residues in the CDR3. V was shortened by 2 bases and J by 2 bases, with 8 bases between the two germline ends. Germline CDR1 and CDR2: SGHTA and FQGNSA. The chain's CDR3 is CASSLTGFTDTQYF. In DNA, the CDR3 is TGTGCCAGCAGCTTAACGGGATTCACAGATACGCAGTATTTT.

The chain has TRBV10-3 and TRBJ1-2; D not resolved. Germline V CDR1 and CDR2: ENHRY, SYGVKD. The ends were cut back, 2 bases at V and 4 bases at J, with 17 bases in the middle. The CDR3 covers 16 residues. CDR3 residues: CAISEHREPLSYGYTF. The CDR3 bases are TGTGCCATCAGTGAGCACCGGGAGCCTCTGAGCTATGGCTACACCTTC.

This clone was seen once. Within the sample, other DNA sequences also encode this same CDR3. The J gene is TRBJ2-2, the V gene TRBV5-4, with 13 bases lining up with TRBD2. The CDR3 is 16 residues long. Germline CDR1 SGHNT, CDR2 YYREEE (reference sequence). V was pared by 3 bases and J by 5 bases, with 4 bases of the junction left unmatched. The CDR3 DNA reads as TGTGCCAGCAGCTCTCGACTAGCGGGAGGAACCGGGGAGCTGTTTTTT. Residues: CASSSRLAGGTGELFF.

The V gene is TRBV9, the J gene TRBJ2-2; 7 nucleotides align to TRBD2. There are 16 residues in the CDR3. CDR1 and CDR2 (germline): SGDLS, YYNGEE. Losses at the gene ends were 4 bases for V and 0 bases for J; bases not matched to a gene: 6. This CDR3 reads CASSKRLAANTGELFF. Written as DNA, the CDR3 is TGTGCCAGCAGCAAGCGACTAGCCGCGAACACCGGGGAGCTGTTTTTT.

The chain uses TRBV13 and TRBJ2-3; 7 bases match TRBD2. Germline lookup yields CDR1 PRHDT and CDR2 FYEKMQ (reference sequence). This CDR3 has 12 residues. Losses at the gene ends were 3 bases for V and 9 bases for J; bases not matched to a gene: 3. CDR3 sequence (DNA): TGTGCCAGCAGCTTGCCCGGGAGGACGCAGTATTTT. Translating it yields CASSLPGRTQYF.

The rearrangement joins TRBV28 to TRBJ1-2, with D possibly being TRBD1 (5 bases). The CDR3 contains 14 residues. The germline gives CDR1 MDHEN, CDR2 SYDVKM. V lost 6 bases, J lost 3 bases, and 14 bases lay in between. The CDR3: CASSSTGRDYGYTF. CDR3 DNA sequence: TGTGCCAGCAGCTCAACCGGCAGGGACTATGGCTACACCTTC.

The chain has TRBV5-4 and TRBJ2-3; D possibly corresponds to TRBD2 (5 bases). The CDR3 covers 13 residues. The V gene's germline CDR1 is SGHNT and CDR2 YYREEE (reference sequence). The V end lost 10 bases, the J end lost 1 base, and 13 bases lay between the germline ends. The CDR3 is CAFSVLGTDTQYF. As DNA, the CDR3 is TGTGCCTTTAGCGTCCTAGGCACAGATACGCAGTATTTT. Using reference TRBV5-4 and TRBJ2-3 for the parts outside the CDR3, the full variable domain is ETGVTQSPTHLIKTRGQQVTLRCSSQSGHNTVSWYQQALGQGPQFIFQYYREEENGRGNFPPRFSGLQFPNYSSELNVNALELDDSALYLCAFSVLGTDTQYFGPGTRLTVL.

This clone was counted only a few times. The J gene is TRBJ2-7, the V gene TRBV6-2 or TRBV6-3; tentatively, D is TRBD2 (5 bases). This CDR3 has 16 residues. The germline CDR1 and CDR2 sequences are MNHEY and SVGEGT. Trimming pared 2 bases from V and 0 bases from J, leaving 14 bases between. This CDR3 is CASSYGPGGPSYEQYF. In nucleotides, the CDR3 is TGTGCCAGCAGTTACGGTCCGGGCGGGCCCTCCTACGAGCAGTACTTC.

DNA for the CDR3: TGTGCCAGCAGCTCGACTAGCGGGAGTAACACCGGGGAGCTGTTTTTT. Its protein product is CASSSTSGSNTGELFF. J is TRBJ2-2 and V is TRBV7-3; 12 bases line up with TRBD2. Germline V gene sequence: CDR1 SGHTA, CDR2 FQGTGA. The CDR3 is 16 residues long. The ends lost 4 bases at V and 2 bases at J; junction bases unmatched: 2.

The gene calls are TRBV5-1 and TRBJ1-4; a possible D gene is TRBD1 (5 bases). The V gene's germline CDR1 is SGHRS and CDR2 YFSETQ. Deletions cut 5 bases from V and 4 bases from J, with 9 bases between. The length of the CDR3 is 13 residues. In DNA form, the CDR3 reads TGCGCCAGCAGACCGGACATTAATGAAAAACTGTTTTTT. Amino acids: CASRPDINEKLFF.

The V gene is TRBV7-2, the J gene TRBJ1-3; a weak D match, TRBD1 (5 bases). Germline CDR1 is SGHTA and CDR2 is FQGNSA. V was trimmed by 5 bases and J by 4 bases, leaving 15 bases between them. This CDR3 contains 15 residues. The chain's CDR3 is CASSPRAGPGNTIYF. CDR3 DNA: TGTGCCAGCAGCCCCAGGGCAGGTCCCGGAAACACCATATATTTT.

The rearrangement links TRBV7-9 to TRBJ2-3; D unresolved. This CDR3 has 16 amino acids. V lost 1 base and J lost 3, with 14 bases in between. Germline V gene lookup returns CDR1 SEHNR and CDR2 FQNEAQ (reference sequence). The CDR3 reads CASSLVFSFGTDTQYF. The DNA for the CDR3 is TGTGCCAGCAGCTTAGTATTTAGCTTCGGGACAGATACGCAGTATTTT.

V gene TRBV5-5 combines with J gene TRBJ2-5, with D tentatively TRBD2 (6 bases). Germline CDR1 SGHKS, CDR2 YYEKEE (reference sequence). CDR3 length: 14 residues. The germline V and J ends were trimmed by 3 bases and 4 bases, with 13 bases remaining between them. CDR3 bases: TGTGCCAGCAGCTCCCAACTAGCCGGAGAGACCCAGTACTTC. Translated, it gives CASSSQLAGETQYF.